This is a list of T cell receptor beta chains from one sample in a study of cytotoxic CD8 clonotypes in ibrutinib-treated CLL. TCRdb keeps only in-frame clones here, not all; method: immunoSEQ multiplex PCR. The data hold around 70,000 clones, with 65% to 85% observed a single time. The specimen comprised PBMCs, sampled at disease progression, from a patient treated with ibrutinib. Source of these receptors: a human donor with chronic lymphocytic leukemia. Each CDR3 is given without its conserved first and last residue. D genes are given only for firm matches.

J gene: TRBJ1-2; V gene: TRBV6-1; D gene: -; CDR3 protein: ARRERGAAGYGYT
J gene: TRBJ2-7; V gene: TRBV6-4; D gene: TRBD2; CDR3 protein: ASRRATSDKLYEQY
J gene: TRBJ2-2; V gene: TRBV27; D gene: -; CDR3 protein: ASSLRPVNTGELF
J gene: TRBJ2-1; V gene: TRBV7-3; D gene: TRBD2; CDR3 protein: ASSLSSGTSGSGQF
J gene: TRBJ1-1; V gene: TRBV6-6; D gene: TRBD1; CDR3 protein: ASRPGQGHWVAF
J gene: TRBJ1-1; V gene: TRBV7-9; D gene: -; CDR3 protein: ASSLVENTEAF
J gene: TRBJ2-7; V gene: TRBV7-6; D gene: TRBD1; CDR3 protein: ASTKLTGISYEQY
J gene: TRBJ1-3; V gene: TRBV5-6; D gene: -; CDR3 protein: ASSPTGSSGRNTIY
J gene: TRBJ1-1; V gene: TRBV9; D gene: -; CDR3 protein: ASSVPPDTEAF
J gene: TRBJ2-2; V gene: TRBV7-3; D gene: TRBD2; CDR3 protein: ASSPGTSGTGELF
J gene: TRBJ1-5; V gene: TRBV28; D gene: -; CDR3 protein: ASSPASYSNQPQH
J gene: TRBJ2-3; V gene: TRBV11-2; D gene: TRBD2; CDR3 protein: ASSLYGTSGGGTDTQY
J gene: TRBJ1-1; V gene: TRBV5-1; D gene: TRBD1; CDR3 protein: ASSSLRGHTEAF
J gene: TRBJ1-2; V gene: TRBV7-9; D gene: TRBD1; CDR3 protein: ASSLGTGSNYGYT
J gene: TRBJ2-2; V gene: TRBV15; D gene: -; CDR3 protein: ATSVTKQVPTGELF
J gene: TRBJ2-5; V gene: TRBV5-1; D gene: -; CDR3 protein: ASSLWGVETQY
J gene: TRBJ2-2; V gene: TRBV28; D gene: TRBD2; CDR3 protein: ASSSPGTSGTGELF
J gene: TRBJ2-7; V gene: TRBV5-1; D gene: -; CDR3 protein: ASSLGTSVGNPTLIYEQY